The 30 T cell receptor delta chains below all came from one sample that was sequenced in a study of Vδ1+ human thymocytes. Overall study results and limits: Thymic TRG and TRD repertoires appeared highly polyclonal.

Extracted RNA was reverse transcribed into cDNA. Pooled V-gene forward primers with one constant-region reverse primer generated the CDR3 amplicons by multiplex PCR. TCRdb reprocessed the multiplex PCR reads through CATT. The repertoire consists of 23,000 or so delta-chain clones, with approximately 30% occurring once and the leading ten covering around 1.6%. These TCRs' antigens remain unknown. The sequencing input was Vdelta1+ gamma-delta thymocytes from the thymus. Sample subset: FACS-sorted CD3+ TCRalphabeta- TCRVdelta1+ TCRVdelta2- thymocytes. These receptors originate from a boy less than two years old who had congenital heart surgery.

The V gene is TRDV1, the J gene TRDJ1, with D tentatively TRDD3 (5 bases). The CDR3 is made up of 22 amino acids. V gave up 0 bases and J gave up 1 base, with 30 bases separating them. The germline gives CDR1 TSWWSYY, CDR2 QGS. CDR3 sequence (DNA): TGTGCTCTTGGGGAACTAGGAGGGGACCTAGTCCCCTATGTATCGGTCACCGATAAACTCATCTTT. It is translated as CALGELGGDLVPYVSVTDKLIF.

The rearrangement links TRDV2 to TRDJ1; TRDD3 matches at 9 bases. CDR3 length: 18 residues. After removal of 8 bases from V and 0 bases from J, the junction contained 18 bases not matched to a gene. Germline values: CDR1 GEAIGNYY, CDR2 EKD. CDR3: CASSHSLLGETYTDKLIF. The CDR3 nucleotides read TGTGCCTCTTCGCACTCCTTACTGGGGGAGACCTACACCGATAAACTCATCTTT.

This rearrangement joins TRDV1 to TRDJ1; D ambiguous. The CDR3 runs 20 residues. CDR1 is TSWWSYY and CDR2 is QGS in the germline V gene. V was shortened by 4 bases and J by 0 bases, with 27 bases between the two germline ends. This CDR3 reads CALGVGSRGPWTPYTDKLIF. As DNA, the CDR3 is TGTGCTCTTGGGGTTGGTAGTCGAGGCCCCTGGACTCCCTACACCGATAAACTCATCTTT.

Only a few counts were recorded for this clone. This chain uses TRDV1 with TRDJ1, with TRDD3 identical over 9 bases. The J segment lost 4 bases and the V segment lost 0 bases, leaving 18 bases of the junction unmatched. This CDR3 is built from 20 residues. From germline, CDR1 is TSWWSYY and CDR2 QGS. CDR3 loop: CALGELDPASYWGTFDKLIF. For the CDR3, the DNA is TGTGCTCTTGGGGAACTGGACCCAGCTTCGTACTGGGGGACTTTCGATAAACTCATCTTT.

In this sample, this clone is medium-sized. Different DNA sequences within this sample yield the same CDR3. The rearrangement links TRDV1 to TRDJ1; D is perhaps TRDD2 (6 bases). Germline V gene sequence: CDR1 TSWWSYY, CDR2 QGS. CDR3 length: 19 residues. The ends were cut back, 3 bases at V and 0 bases at J, with 23 bases in the middle. This chain's CDR3 is CALGESSSPDEPYTDKLIF. DNA for the CDR3: TGTGCTCTTGGGGAGTCTTCCTCCCCCGATGAACCATACACCGATAAACTCATCTTT.

The chain recombines TRDV1 with TRDJ1; 7 bases agree with TRDD3. Germline trimming cut 3 bases from V and 0 bases from J; bases unmatched to any gene: 19. In germline, CDR1 is TSWWSYY, CDR2 QGS. CDR3 size: 20 residues. The CDR3: CALGERGIPFKPTYTDKLIF. The DNA for the CDR3 is TGTGCTCTTGGGGAGAGAGGGATACCCTTTAAACCGACTTACACCGATAAACTCATCTTT.

V and J are TRDV1 and TRDJ1; D ambiguous. Looked up from germline, CDR1 is TSWWSYY and CDR2 is QGS. This CDR3 spans 19 amino acids. Trimming left V 4 bases short and J 1 base short, with 25 bases between. CDR3 amino acids: CALGGLPRAVPGPTDKLIF. Written as DNA, the CDR3 is TGTGCTCTTGGGGGGTTGCCCCGGGCCGTACCGGGTCCCACCGATAAACTCATCTTT.

The chain has TRDV1 and TRDJ1; 8 nucleotides align to TRDD3. Per germline, CDR1 TSWWSYY and CDR2 QGS. The CDR3 totals 18 residues. With V trimmed by 2 bases and J by 7 bases, 18 bases remained unmatched. The CDR3 DNA sequence: TGTGCTCTTGGGGAATCAAGAGTCCCCTCTGGGGGAGGGAGTAAACTCATCTTT. It codes for CALGESRVPSGGGSKLIF.

The chain joins TRDV1 to TRDJ1; 10 bases agree with TRDD3. With 0 bases clipped from V and 0 bases from J, the junction kept 10 bases outside the gene matches. The CDR3 runs to 19 residues. Looked up from germline, CDR1 is TSWWSYY and CDR2 is QGS. This CDR3 is CALGELFLLGDPYTDKLIF. The CDR3, as DNA: TGTGCTCTTGGGGAACTGTTTCTACTGGGGGATCCGTACACCGATAAACTCATCTTT.

The chain has TRDV1 and TRDJ1, with D possibly TRDD2 on 6 matching bases. Looked up from germline, CDR1 is TSWWSYY and CDR2 is QGS. V was trimmed by 1 base and J by 1 base, leaving 31 bases between them. The CDR3 is 22 amino acids. CDR3 loop: CALGEQAYPFLLRFLVTDKLIF. The CDR3 nucleotides read TGTGCTCTTGGGGAACAGGCCTACCCATTTCTCCTAAGGTTCCTAGTCACCGATAAACTCATCTTT.

Worth noting for this clone: The junction and the germline gene differ at one end; a read error may be behind it. V usage is TRDV1 and J usage is TRDJ1; 10 bases are a match to TRDD3. The CDR3 totals 17 residues. CDR1 and CDR2 from the germline V gene are TSWWSYY and QGS. DNA of the CDR3: TGTGCTCGTGGGGAACTCGGGCCCGGGGGATACGCCGATAAACTCATCTTT. Translation: CARGELGPGGYADKLIF.

This clone is a singleton in its sample. V and J are TRDV1 and TRDJ1; D uncertain. Germline V gene sequence: CDR1 TSWWSYY, CDR2 QGS. Trimming removed 0 bases at V and 4 bases at J, with 9 bases between. The CDR3 is made up of 14 amino acids. The CDR3: CALGELWHGDKLIF. CDR3 bases: TGTGCTCTTGGGGAACTTTGGCATGGCGATAAACTCATCTTT.

There are a few counts of this clone. The rearrangement uses TRDV1 and TRDJ1, with D perhaps matching TRDD3 (7 bases). CDR1 is TSWWSYY, CDR2 QGS, per germline. This CDR3 has 24 residues. Deletions cut 0 bases from V and 0 bases from J, with 35 bases between. CDR3 bases: TGTGCTCTTGGGGAACTTCTCCCCTTCCCCTCCATTGAGATGCTGGGGGCCAACACCGATAAACTCATCTTT. It encodes CALGELLPFPSIEMLGANTDKLIF.

The chain links TRDV1 to TRDJ1; unclear D gene. This CDR3 has 17 amino acids. Trimming stripped 2 bases from V and 0 bases from J, with 16 bases between. Germline V gene data show CDR1 as TSWWSYY and CDR2 as QGS. CDR3: CALGELWSGSYTDKLIF. CDR3 sequence (DNA): TGTGCTCTTGGGGAATTGTGGTCCGGTTCTTACACCGATAAACTCATCTTT.

This clone has a handful of counts. Other DNA sequences of this sample code for an identical CDR3. The chain carries TRDV1 and TRDJ1; D possibly corresponds to TRDD2 (6 bases). This CDR3 has 22 amino acids. With 5 bases removed from V and 0 bases from J, the gap between germline ends came to 34 bases. In germline, CDR1 is TSWWSYY, CDR2 QGS. CDR3 residues: CALGLPGLPKGPRWQYTDKLIF. In nucleotides, the CDR3 is TGTGCTCTTGGGCTCCCAGGCCTTCCCAAGGGCCCGCGCTGGCAGTACACCGATAAACTCATCTTT.

With respect to this clone: This CDR3 is also generated by other DNA sequences in the sample. V gene TRDV1 combines with J gene TRDJ1; no reliable D call. V lost 0 bases and J lost 0, with 35 bases in between. Germline V CDR1 and CDR2: TSWWSYY, QGS. This CDR3 has 24 residues. CDR3 in amino acids: CALGELVYNIAGHFGVVYTDKLIF. For the CDR3, the DNA is TGTGCTCTTGGGGAACTCGTGTACAATATTGCGGGACATTTCGGAGTCGTTTACACCGATAAACTCATCTTT.

This clone ranks as medium-sized. Other nucleotide sequences from this sample produce the same CDR3. The chain combines TRDV1 with TRDJ1; D is unresolved. Germline assignment: CDR1 TSWWSYY and CDR2 QGS. V lost 0 bases to trimming and J lost 7 bases, with 6 bases between them. The CDR3 consists of 12 residues. As DNA, the CDR3 is TGTGCTCTTGGGGAACTAGATGGTAAACTCATCTTT. Translating it yields CALGELDGKLIF.

This clone was counted at least ten times. The V call is TRDV1, the J call TRDJ1, with 13 nucleotides matching TRDD3. Germline values: CDR1 TSWWSYY, CDR2 QGS. The V gene end was trimmed by 3 bases and the J gene end by 4 bases; junction bases not matched to a gene: 20. There are 21 residues in the CDR3. The CDR3 nucleotides are TGTGCTCTTGGGGACCCCATACTGGGGGATACGAGGGGTTGGTACAGCGATAAACTCATCTTT. Translated, it gives CALGDPILGDTRGWYSDKLIF.

This clone was seen more than once but under ten times. The chain links TRDV1 to TRDJ1, with 8 positions matching TRDD3. V lost 4 bases to trimming and J lost 0 bases; unmatched junction nucleotides: 7. In germline, CDR1 is TSWWSYY, CDR2 QGS. This CDR3 spans 16 amino acids. The CDR3 is CALGGALGGYTDKLIF. DNA for the CDR3: TGTGCTCTTGGGGGGGCCCTTGGGGGATACACCGATAAACTCATCTTT.

In this sample, this clone is medium-sized. This chain connects TRDV1 to TRDJ1; TRDD3 might be the D (8 bases). The ends were cut back, 4 bases at V and 6 bases at J, with 27 bases in the middle. The CDR3 has 18 amino acids. Germline lookup yields CDR1 TSWWSYY and CDR2 QGS. The CDR3 reads CALGATFLLWGTLHKLIF. Here the CDR3 DNA reads TGTGCTCTTGGGGCCACTTTCCTACTCTGGGGGACCCTTCATAAACTCATCTTT.

The table lists this clone with a few counts. The chain couples TRDV1 to TRDJ1, with 13 bases that match TRDD3. The J segment lost 0 bases and the V segment lost 4 bases, leaving 17 bases of the junction unmatched. Per germline, CDR1 TSWWSYY and CDR2 QGS. The CDR3 is 21 residues long. The CDR3 is CALGGSFVLGDTSKYTDKLIF. The CDR3 nucleotides are TGTGCTCTTGGGGGATCGTTTGTACTGGGGGATACGTCGAAGTACACCGATAAACTCATCTTT.

By share of the sample, this clone is medium-sized (0.01 to 0.1%). The rearrangement uses TRDV1 and TRDJ1, with D perhaps matching TRDD3 (6 bases). The CDR3 loop spans 24 amino acids. Germline assignment: CDR1 TSWWSYY and CDR2 QGS. Trimming took 0 bases from V and 0 from J, leaving 35 bases between them. Here the CDR3 DNA reads TGTGCTCTTGGGGAACTTGGGGGCGCCCTCGCATTGGGGGCCTACCCTCGGGACACCGATAAACTCATCTTT. This encodes CALGELGGALALGAYPRDTDKLIF.

This clone was seen a handful of times. V gene TRDV1 combines with J gene TRDJ1; no clear D gene. This CDR3 has 16 amino acids. CDR1 TSWWSYY and CDR2 QGS come from the germline V gene. V gave up 2 bases and J gave up 2 bases, with 15 bases separating them. The CDR3 is CALGETEEGRTDKLIF. The CDR3, as DNA: TGTGCTCTTGGGGAAACAGAGGAGGGTAGGACCGATAAACTCATCTTT.

The sample holds a few counts of this clone. V gene TRDV2 combines with J gene TRDJ3; 9 bases align to TRDD3. With V trimmed by 0 bases and J by 1 base, 21 bases remained unmatched. The germline gives CDR1 GEAIGNYY, CDR2 EKD. The CDR3 length is 24 residues. The CDR3 region has the DNA TGTGCCTGTGACACCGTGGGGAATCTGGGGGATGCGGGTCCCAGATCCTGGGACACCCGACAGATGTTTTTC. It yields the protein CACDTVGNLGDAGPRSWDTRQMFF.

This clone showed up just a few times. The rearrangement links TRDV1 to TRDJ1; 9 bases agree with TRDD3. With 0 bases clipped from V and 0 bases from J, the junction kept 17 bases outside the gene matches. The CDR3 totals 21 residues. The germline V gene has CDR1 TSWWSYY and CDR2 QGS. Here the CDR3 DNA reads TGTGCTCTTGGGGAACTAAATGCCCCGGGGGGGGGATACCAGTACACCGATAAACTCATCTTT. It yields the protein CALGELNAPGGGYQYTDKLIF.

The V gene is TRDV1, the J gene TRDJ1; 10 bases are a match to TRDD3. Per the germline V gene, CDR1 is TSWWSYY and CDR2 is QGS. CDR3 length: 21 residues. V lost 5 bases and J lost 2; bases outside the gene matches: 23. The CDR3 loop is CALGKNPSDQNLLGDTDKLIF. Written as DNA, the CDR3 is TGTGCTCTTGGGAAGAATCCTTCCGACCAGAACTTACTGGGGGATACCGATAAACTCATCTTT.

This clone is medium-sized (0.01 to 0.1%). J is TRDJ1 and V is TRDV1; 13 positions match TRDD3. Unmatched junction bases numbered 13, after V lost 2 bases and J lost 1 base. Germline V CDR1 and CDR2: TSWWSYY, QGS. The CDR3 is 20 amino acids. The CDR3 nucleotides are TGTGCTCTTGGGGAAGTAGCCCCCCGACTGGGGGATACGGGCACCGATAAACTCATCTTT. Its protein is CALGEVAPRLGDTGTDKLIF.

Concerning this clone: Other DNA sequences in this specimen translate into the identical CDR3. This chain uses TRDV1 with TRDJ1; TRDD3 aligns across 12 bases. V lost 3 bases to trimming and J lost 8 bases; unmatched junction nucleotides: 28. CDR3 size: 22 residues. Germline CDR1 TSWWSYY, CDR2 QGS. The CDR3 bases are TGTGCTCTTGGGGACCCATTGGGCCCTACCGTTGGGCTGGGGGATACGCCGGGAAAACTCATCTTT. This sequence encodes CALGDPLGPTVGLGDTPGKLIF.

This clone was counted only a few times. This rearrangement joins TRDV1 to TRDJ1; D gene unclear. The CDR3 length is 16 residues. V was shortened by 7 bases and J by 0 bases, with 18 bases between the two germline ends. Per germline, CDR1 TSWWSYY and CDR2 QGS. The CDR3 bases are TGTGCTCTTGCCGAGGTGTACACGGTTTACACCGATAAACTCATCTTT. This sequence encodes CALAEVYTVYTDKLIF.

As regards this clone: Other DNA variants within this sample encode the same CDR3. The chain links TRDV1 to TRDJ1; 8 nucleotides agree with TRDD3. The V gene end was trimmed by 0 bases and the J gene end by 1 base; junction bases not matched to a gene: 16. Germline-derived CDR1 and CDR2 are TSWWSYY and QGS. This CDR3 region has 20 residues. CDR3 sequence: CALGELGGWGTRRSTDKLIF. CDR3 in DNA: TGTGCTCTTGGGGAACTAGGGGGCTGGGGGACCCGCCGGAGCACCGATAAACTCATCTTT.